One and the same sample provided the 19 T cell receptor beta chains below, sequenced in a study of blood T cell repertoires in COVID-19. Clones were read by immunoSEQ multiplex PCR, and TCRdb kept only the in-frame ones, dropping some. The data show 260,000 or so clones, roughly four fifths seen once. The sample taken for sequencing was peripheral blood. Receptor source: a woman aged 70 to 79 with acute or convalescent COVID-19.

The CDR3 sequence is CASSDFRSTGNSPLHF. The CDR3 coding sequence is TGTGCCAGCAGTGACTTCCGATCGACAGGTAATTCACCCCTCCACTTT. V usage is TRBV6-4 and J usage is TRBJ1-6; perhaps TRBD1 as D (6 bases). There are 16 residues in the CDR3. Trimming stripped 1 base from V and 6 bases from J, with 13 bases between. Germline lookup yields CDR1 MRHNA and CDR2 SNTAGT.

The chain combines TRBV28 with TRBJ1-4; D perhaps matches TRBD1 (5 bases). Germline lookup yields CDR1 MDHEN and CDR2 SYDVKM. V lost 5 bases to trimming and J lost 10 bases, with 5 bases between them. The CDR3 is made up of 10 amino acids. CDR3 amino acids: CASSQGKLFF. CDR3 nucleotides: TGTGCCAGCAGTCAGGGAAAACTGTTTTTT. The full variable domain, its missing parts supplied by reference TRBV28 and TRBJ1-4, is DVKVTQSSRYLVKRTGEKVFLECVQDMDHENMFWYRQDPGLGLRLIYFSYDVKMKEKGDIPEGYSVSREKKERFSLILESASTNQTSMYLCASSQGKLFFGSGTQLSVL.

This clone was observed a few times. J is TRBJ2-1 and V is TRBV30, with 7 nucleotides matching TRBD2. CDR3 length: 13 amino acids. J lost 9 bases, V lost 5 bases, and 10 bases had no gene match. CDR1 is GTSNPN, CDR2 SVGIG, per germline (reference sequence). CDR3 region: CAWDGLGGSEQFF. CDR3 coding DNA: TGTGCCTGGGATGGACTAGGAGGAAGTGAGCAGTTCTTC.

The rearrangement uses TRBV5-4 and TRBJ1-4; D unclear. V lost 0 bases to trimming and J lost 7 bases, with 10 bases between them. The CDR3 extends over 14 amino acids. Germline assignment: CDR1 SGHNT and CDR2 YYREEE (reference sequence). CDR3 in DNA: TGTGCCAGCAGCTTGGACGGGTATCGTGAAAAACTGTTTTTT. Its protein product is CASSLDGYREKLFF.

This chain links TRBV5-1 with TRBJ2-7, with a tentative D call TRBD2 (6 bases). The CDR3 has 15 residues. The V and J ends lost 0 bases and 0 bases respectively, with 10 bases between them. In germline, CDR1 is SGHRS, CDR2 YFSETQ. CDR3 sequence (DNA): TGCGCCAGCAGCTTGGAGGCGGGGAGCTCCTACGAGCAGTACTTC. Amino acids: CASSLEAGSSYEQYF.

The V call is TRBV3-1 (or the pseudogene TRBV3-2), the J call TRBJ1-5; D gene unclear. Per the germline V gene, CDR1 is LGHDT and CDR2 is YNNKEL (reference sequence). V was pared by 0 bases and J by 3 bases, with 9 bases between. This CDR3 spans 15 amino acids. The CDR3 DNA reads TGTGCCAGCAGCCAAGATGCGGTAAACAATCAGCCCCAGCATTTT. This gives the protein CASSQDAVNNQPQHF.

CDR3 nucleotides: TGTGCCAGCAGTGCCGGGACTTCCAACACCGGGGAGCTGTTTTTT. It codes for CASSAGTSNTGELFF. The rearrangement links TRBV9 to TRBJ2-2; D may be TRBD2 (6 bases). Germline lookup yields CDR1 SGDLS and CDR2 YYNGEE. V lost 5 bases to trimming and J lost 2 bases, with 13 bases between them. The CDR3 extends over 15 amino acids.

The chain joins TRBV7-2 to TRBJ1-1; TRBD1 is a possible D gene (5 bases). Trimming took 4 bases from V and 0 from J, leaving 12 bases between them. Germline CDR1 reads SGHTA; CDR2 reads FQGNSA. The CDR3 totals 15 residues. CDR3 sequence (DNA): TGTGCCAGCAGCTCGCAGACAGTTATGAACACTGAAGCTTTCTTT. Its protein is CASSSQTVMNTEAFF. Using reference TRBV7-2 and TRBJ1-1 for the parts outside the CDR3, the full variable domain is GAGVSQSPSNKVTEKGKDVELRCDPISGHTALYWYRQSLGQGLEFLIYFQGNSAPDKSGLPSDRFSAERTGGSVSTLTIQRTQQEDSAVYLCASSSQTVMNTEAFFGQGTRLTVV.

Worth noting for this clone: The same CDR3 arises from other DNA sequences in this sample as well. V is TRBV18 and J is TRBJ1-2, with TRBD1 identical over 7 bases. With 1 base clipped from V and 3 bases from J, the junction kept 2 bases outside the gene matches. The germline CDR1 and CDR2 sequences are KGHSH and LQKENI. The CDR3 contains 14 residues. CDR3 residues: CASSPRTGDYGYTF. CDR3 coding DNA: TGTGCCAGCTCACCACGGACAGGTGACTATGGCTACACCTTC.

In DNA, the CDR3 is TGTGCCAGCGCTATCTCTGGAAACACCATATATTTT. It encodes CASAISGNTIYF. The chain has TRBV12-3 or TRBV12-4 and TRBJ1-3; no clear D. This CDR3 has 12 amino acids. Trimming took off 8 bases at V and 0 bases at J, with 5 bases between the two ends.

This clone was counted between two and nine times. The genes are TRBV10-3 and TRBJ2-7; D unclear. V was cut by 9 bases and J by 3 bases, with 12 bases left in between. This CDR3 contains 12 residues. Germline V gene data show CDR1 as ENHRY and CDR2 as SYGVKD. CDR3 coding DNA: TGTGCCATAAAAACAGATATCTACGAGCAGTACTTC. It specifies CAIKTDIYEQYF.

The genes are TRBV6-2 or TRBV6-3 and TRBJ1-5; possible D gene TRBD1, 6 bases. CDR1 is MNHEY and CDR2 is SVGEGT in the germline V gene. Trimming took 0 bases from V and 3 from J, leaving 9 bases between them. The CDR3 is 15 residues long. CDR3 nucleotides: TGTGCCAGCAGTTACTCTCACAGGGCCAATCAGCCCCAGCATTTT. It codes for CASSYSHRANQPQHF.

The rearrangement joins TRBV6-2 or TRBV6-3 to TRBJ2-3; 9 bases align to TRBD2. Germline V lookup: CDR1 MNHEY, CDR2 SVGEGT. The CDR3 spans 15 residues. V lost 2 bases and J lost 5; bases outside the gene matches: 5. The CDR3 spells CASSYGGGARDTQYF. The CDR3 DNA follows: TGTGCCAGCAGTTACGGCGGGGGGGCCAGAGATACGCAGTATTTT.

This chain links TRBV27 with TRBJ2-1; D ambiguous. Trimming took off 3 bases at V and 5 bases at J, with 8 bases between the two ends. The CDR3 contains 13 residues. Germline assignment: CDR1 MNHEY and CDR2 SMNVEV (reference sequence). CDR3 nucleotide sequence: TGTGCCAGCAGTTTTTTCCAGAACAATGAGCAGTTCTTC. Its translation is CASSFFQNNEQFF.

The chain joins TRBV18 to TRBJ1-4, with 9 bases fitting TRBD1. In germline, CDR1 is KGHSH, CDR2 LQKENI. CDR3 size: 15 residues. V was clipped by 4 bases and J by 7 bases; unmatched bases: 7. The CDR3 is CASSLGQGQGEKLFF. CDR3 DNA sequence: TGTGCCAGCTCACTCGGACAGGGGCAAGGTGAAAAACTGTTTTTT.

This clone was picked up one time. CDR3 bases: TGTGCCAGCAGCGGAGGGGCGGGGGGGCACAATGAGCAGTTCTTC. This translates into CASSGGAGGHNEQFF. The genes are TRBV5-4 and TRBJ2-1, with TRBD2 identical over 9 bases. The CDR3 is 15 amino acids. Germline values: CDR1 SGHNT, CDR2 YYREEE (reference sequence). J gave up 5 bases and V 4 bases, and 7 bases lay outside the gene matches.

The chain links TRBV15 to TRBJ2-1; 12 bases fit TRBD1. The CDR3 is 13 amino acids. Trimming took 9 bases from V and 7 from J; bases not matched to a gene: 4. CDR1 LNHNV and CDR2 YYDKDF come from the germline V gene (reference sequence). The CDR3 region has the DNA TGTGCCACTTCGGGACAGGGGGCGAATGAGCAGTTCTTC. Translation gives CATSGQGANEQFF.

The chain joins TRBV19 to TRBJ1-3; maybe TRBD1 (5 bases). Germline V gene sequence: CDR1 LNHDA, CDR2 SQIVND (reference sequence). Trimming removed 7 bases at V and 0 bases at J, with 13 bases between. The CDR3 covers 15 residues. The CDR3 loop is CASNDGDFSGNTIYF. The CDR3 nucleotides read TGTGCCAGTAACGATGGGGACTTCTCTGGAAACACCATATATTTT.

V is TRBV6-5 and J is TRBJ1-1; TRBD1 might be the D (5 bases). CDR3 length equals 15 residues. V shed 2 bases and J shed 0 bases, with 10 bases lying between them. The germline gives CDR1 MNHEY, CDR2 SVGAGI. The CDR3 nucleotides read TGTGCCAGCAGTTACGGGAGGGGCATGAACACTGAAGCTTTCTTT. Translation: CASSYGRGMNTEAFF.